These 10 T cell receptor beta chains share one sample of origin, sequenced in a study of cytomegalovirus exposure and HLA in healthy donors. The PCR made use of 60 Vbeta and 13 Jbeta primers. Assay: immunoSEQ multiplex PCR; the TCRdb copy retains only in-frame clones and omits some. Among 150,000 to 200,000 clones listed, roughly 71% were seen once. The specimen was PBMCs. The origin of the receptors is a girl between 5 and 17 years old in good health and CMV-seronegative.

V usage is TRBV5-6 and J usage is TRBJ2-7; TRBD1 is a possible D gene (6 bases). The germline V gene has CDR1 SGHDT and CDR2 YYEEEE. This CDR3 is 14 amino acids long. The ends were cut back, 4 bases at V and 2 bases at J, with 13 bases in the middle. CDR3 sequence reads: CASSLRQVPYEQYF. CDR3 in DNA: TGTGCCAGCAGCCTCCGACAGGTCCCCTACGAGCAGTACTTC.

The DNA of the CDR3 is TGTGCCAGCAGCTTATTCATCTCCCGGGGACTCGAGCAGTACTTC. Its translation is CASSLFISRGLEQYF. The chain couples TRBV7-9 to TRBJ2-7; D is perhaps TRBD2 (6 bases). The CDR3 sequence is 15 residues long. CDR1 is SEHNR and CDR2 is FQNEAQ in the germline V gene (reference sequence). The V end was cut by 2 bases, the J end by 6 bases, with 17 bases between. Full variable domain (missing parts from reference TRBV7-9 and TRBJ2-7): DTGVSQNPRHKITKRGQNVTFRCDPISEHNRLYWYRQTLGQGPEFLTYFQNEAQLEKSRLLSDRFSAERPKGSFSTLEIQRTEQGDSAMYLCASSLFISRGLEQYFGPGTRLTVT.

The CDR3 region has the DNA TGTGCCAGCAGCTTCAGGGGGGACACAGATACGCAGTATTTT. Translating gives CASSFRGDTDTQYF. The chain uses TRBV11-3 and TRBJ2-3; a weak D match, TRBD1 (7 bases). The CDR3 is made up of 14 amino acids. Germline CDR1 SGHNT, CDR2 YENEEA. Deletions cut 3 bases from V and 2 bases from J, with 9 bases between.

This clone was seen a handful of times. The chain is built from TRBV4-2 and TRBJ1-2, with 9 bases that match TRBD1. CDR1 is LGHNA and CDR2 is YNFKEQ in the germline V gene. The CDR3 runs to 19 residues. With 0 bases clipped from V and 0 bases from J, the junction kept 11 bases outside the gene matches. In nucleotides, the CDR3 is TGTGCCAGCAGCCAAGATGGGACAGGGTTAACAGGGGCTAACTATGGCTACACCTTC. It codes for CASSQDGTGLTGANYGYTF.

J is TRBJ2-7 and V is TRBV6-6; D uncertain. The ends were cut back, 8 bases at V and 4 bases at J, with 6 bases in the middle. Germline-derived CDR1 and CDR2 are MNHNY and SVGAGI (reference sequence). The length of the CDR3 is 10 residues. CDR3 residues: CASGKYEQYF. CDR3 nucleotide sequence: TGTGCCAGCGGCAAGTACGAGCAGTACTTC.

The chain recombines TRBV10-3 with TRBJ1-1, with D perhaps TRBD1 (5 bases). This CDR3 region has 14 residues. Trimming stripped 8 bases from V and 1 base from J, with 14 bases between. CDR1 and CDR2 from the germline V gene are ENHRY and SYGVKD. The CDR3 DNA follows: TGTGCCATCCGAGCCAGGGAAGGGAACACTGAAGCTTTCTTT. Translated: CAIRAREGNTEAFF.

The chain combines TRBV5-1 with TRBJ2-1, with 7 bases matching TRBD2. Germline V gives CDR1 SGHRS, CDR2 YFSETQ. The length of the CDR3 is 14 residues. Trimming took 0 bases from V and 7 from J; bases not matched to a gene: 4. The DNA of the CDR3 is TGCGCCAGCAGCTTGGTAAGGGGAGGGAATGAGCAGTTCTTC. Its translation: CASSLVRGGNEQFF. The complete variable domain, with remaining parts taken from reference TRBV5-1 and TRBJ2-1, reads KAGVTQTPRYLIKTRGQQVTLSCSPISGHRSVSWYQQTPGQGLQFLFEYFSETQRNKGNFPGRFSGRQFSNSRSEMNVSTLELGDSALYLCASSLVRGGNEQFFGPGTRLTVL.

The chain links TRBV2 to TRBJ2-3; 8 nucleotides line up with TRBD2. The V segment lost 7 bases and the J segment 4 bases; nucleotides outside the gene matches: 13. Per the germline V gene, CDR1 is SNHLY and CDR2 is FYNNEI. The CDR3 spans 16 residues. In DNA, the CDR3 is TGTGCCAGCAACACCATCCCCGGACTAGCCCCAGATACGCAGTATTTT. This codes for CASNTIPGLAPDTQYF.

The chain combines TRBV6-4 with TRBJ2-2, with no clear D. The CDR3 loop spans 15 amino acids. Germline V lookup: CDR1 MRHNA, CDR2 SNTAGT. V shed 2 bases and J shed 6 bases, with 13 bases lying between them. The CDR3 protein is CASSDTAMSAGELFF. In DNA form, the CDR3 reads TGTGCCAGCAGTGACACGGCTATGAGCGCCGGGGAGCTGTTTTTT.

V is TRBV2 and J is TRBJ1-2; D perhaps matches TRBD1 (6 bases). The V and J ends lost 7 bases and 6 bases respectively, with 15 bases between them. The germline gives CDR1 SNHLY, CDR2 FYNNEI. CDR3 length equals 13 residues. Here the CDR3 DNA reads TGTGCCAGCATTATACAGGGATTCGATGGCTACACCTTC. Protein product: CASIIQGFDGYTF.